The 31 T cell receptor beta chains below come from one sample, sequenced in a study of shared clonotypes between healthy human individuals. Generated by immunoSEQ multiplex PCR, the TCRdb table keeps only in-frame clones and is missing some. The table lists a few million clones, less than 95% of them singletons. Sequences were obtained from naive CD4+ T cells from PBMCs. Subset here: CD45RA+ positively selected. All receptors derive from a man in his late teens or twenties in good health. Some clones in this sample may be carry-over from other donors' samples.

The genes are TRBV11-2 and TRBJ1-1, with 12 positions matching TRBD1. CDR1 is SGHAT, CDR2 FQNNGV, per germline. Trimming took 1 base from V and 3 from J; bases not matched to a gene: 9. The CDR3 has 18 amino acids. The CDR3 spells CASSLVLGDRGRDTEAFF. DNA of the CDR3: TGTGCCAGCAGCTTAGTCTTAGGGGACAGGGGGCGGGACACTGAAGCTTTCTTT.

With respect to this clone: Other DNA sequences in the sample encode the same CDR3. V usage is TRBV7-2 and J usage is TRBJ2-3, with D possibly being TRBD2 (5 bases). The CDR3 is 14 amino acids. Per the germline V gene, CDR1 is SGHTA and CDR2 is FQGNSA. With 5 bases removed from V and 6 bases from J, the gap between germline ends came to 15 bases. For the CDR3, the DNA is TGTGCCAGCAGCCGAGGACTCGCCCAGGATACGCAGTATTTT. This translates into CASSRGLAQDTQYF.

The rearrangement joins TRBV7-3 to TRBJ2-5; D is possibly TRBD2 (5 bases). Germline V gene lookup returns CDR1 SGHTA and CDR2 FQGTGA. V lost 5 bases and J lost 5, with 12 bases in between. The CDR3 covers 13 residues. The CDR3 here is CASSKSTTETQYF. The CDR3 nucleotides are TGTGCCAGCAGCAAGTCGACTACCGAGACCCAGTACTTC.

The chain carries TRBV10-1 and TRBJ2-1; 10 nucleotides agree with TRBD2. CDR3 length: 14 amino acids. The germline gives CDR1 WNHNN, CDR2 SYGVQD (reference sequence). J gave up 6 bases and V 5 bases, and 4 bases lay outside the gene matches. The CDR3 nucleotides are TGCGCCAGCAGTCCCCTAGCGGGAGCCAATGAGCAGTTCTTC. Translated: CASSPLAGANEQFF.

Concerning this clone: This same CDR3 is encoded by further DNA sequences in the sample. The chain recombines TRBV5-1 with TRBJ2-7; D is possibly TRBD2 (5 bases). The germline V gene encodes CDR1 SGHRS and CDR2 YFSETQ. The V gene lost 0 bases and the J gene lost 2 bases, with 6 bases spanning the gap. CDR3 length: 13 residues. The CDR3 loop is CASSLGRPYEQYF. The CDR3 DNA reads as TGCGCCAGCAGCTTGGGGAGGCCCTACGAGCAGTACTTC.

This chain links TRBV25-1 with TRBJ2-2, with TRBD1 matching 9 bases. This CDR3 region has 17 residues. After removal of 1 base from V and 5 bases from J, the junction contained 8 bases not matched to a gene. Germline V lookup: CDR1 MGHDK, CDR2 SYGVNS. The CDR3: CASSESGQGLLTGELFF. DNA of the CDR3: TGTGCCAGCAGTGAATCTGGACAGGGGTTACTAACCGGGGAGCTGTTTTTT.

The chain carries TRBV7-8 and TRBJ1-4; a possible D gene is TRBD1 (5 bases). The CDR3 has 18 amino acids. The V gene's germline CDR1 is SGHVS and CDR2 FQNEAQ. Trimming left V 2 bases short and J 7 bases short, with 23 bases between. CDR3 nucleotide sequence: TGTGCCAGCAGCTTAAGGACAAGAATTGACCGGGAATCTGAAAAACTGTTTTTT. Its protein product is CASSLRTRIDRESEKLFF.

The CDR3 spells CASSSRAIGAFF. The CDR3, as DNA: TGTGCCAGCAGCTCTAGGGCGATCGGAGCTTTCTTT. This chain links TRBV28 with TRBJ1-1; unclear D gene. V lost 6 bases, J lost 10 bases, and 15 bases lay in between. Germline CDR1 is MDHEN and CDR2 is SYDVKM. CDR3 length equals 12 residues.

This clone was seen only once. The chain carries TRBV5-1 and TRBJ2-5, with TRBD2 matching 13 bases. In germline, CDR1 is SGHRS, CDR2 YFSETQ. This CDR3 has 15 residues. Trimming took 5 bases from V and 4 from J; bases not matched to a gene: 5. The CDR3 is CASRNGLAGVETQYF. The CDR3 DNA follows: TGCGCCAGCAGAAACGGACTAGCGGGAGTAGAGACCCAGTACTTC.

DNA of the CDR3: TGCGCCAGCAGCTTGGGAGCACACTCCCCGGTATACACCTTC. The encoded protein is CASSLGAHSPVYTF. The chain couples TRBV5-1 to TRBJ1-2; D ambiguous. The CDR3 consists of 14 residues. Germline CDR1 reads SGHRS; CDR2 reads YFSETQ. V gave up 0 bases and J gave up 11 bases, with 17 bases separating them.

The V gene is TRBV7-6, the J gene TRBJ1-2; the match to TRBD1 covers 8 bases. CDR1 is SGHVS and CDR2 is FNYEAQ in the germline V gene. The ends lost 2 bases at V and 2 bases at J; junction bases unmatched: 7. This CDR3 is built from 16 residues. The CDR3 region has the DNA TGTGCCAGCAGCTTATCACCAGGGGGCCTAAACTATGGCTACACCTTC. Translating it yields CASSLSPGGLNYGYTF.

The CDR3 region has the DNA TGTGCCAGCAGTTTAGACAGGGTGGACACTGAAGCTTTCTTT. This codes for CASSLDRVDTEAFF. The chain couples TRBV27 to TRBJ1-1; TRBD1 matches at 7 bases. The CDR3 runs to 14 residues. J was trimmed by 3 bases and V by 2 bases; bases with no gene match: 3. The V gene's germline CDR1 is MNHEY and CDR2 SMNVEV (reference sequence).

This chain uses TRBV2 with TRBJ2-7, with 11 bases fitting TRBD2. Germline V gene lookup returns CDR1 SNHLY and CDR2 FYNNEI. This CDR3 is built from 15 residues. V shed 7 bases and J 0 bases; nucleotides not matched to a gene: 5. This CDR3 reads CASTKLAGASYEQYF. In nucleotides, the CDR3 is TGTGCCAGCACTAAACTAGCGGGAGCCTCCTACGAGCAGTACTTC. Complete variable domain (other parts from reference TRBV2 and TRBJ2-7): EPEVTQTPSHQVTQMGQEVILRCVPISNHLYFYWYRQILGQKVEFLVSFYNNEISEKSEIFDDQFSVERPDGSNFTLKIRSTKLEDSAMYFCASTKLAGASYEQYFGPGTRLTVT.

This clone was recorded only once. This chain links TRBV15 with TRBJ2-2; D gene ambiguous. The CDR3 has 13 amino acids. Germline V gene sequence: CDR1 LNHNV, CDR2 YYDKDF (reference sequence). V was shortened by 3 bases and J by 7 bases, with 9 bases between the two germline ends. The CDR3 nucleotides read TGTGCCACCAGCAGGTCAGCCCACGGGGAGCTGTTTTTT. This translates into CATSRSAHGELFF.

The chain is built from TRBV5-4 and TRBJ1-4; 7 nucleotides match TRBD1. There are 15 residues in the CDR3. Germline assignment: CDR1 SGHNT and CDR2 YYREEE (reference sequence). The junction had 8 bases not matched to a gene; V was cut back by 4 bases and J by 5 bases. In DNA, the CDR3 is TGTGCCAGCAGCACATCCGGGACAGCGAATGAAAAACTGTTTTTT. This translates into CASSTSGTANEKLFF.

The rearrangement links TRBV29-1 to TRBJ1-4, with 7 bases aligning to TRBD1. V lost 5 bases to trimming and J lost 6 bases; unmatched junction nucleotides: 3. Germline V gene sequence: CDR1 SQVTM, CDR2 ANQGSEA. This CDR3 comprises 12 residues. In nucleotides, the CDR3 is TGCAGCGTTTGCAGGGGGGATGAAAAACTGTTTTTT. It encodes CSVCRGDEKLFF.

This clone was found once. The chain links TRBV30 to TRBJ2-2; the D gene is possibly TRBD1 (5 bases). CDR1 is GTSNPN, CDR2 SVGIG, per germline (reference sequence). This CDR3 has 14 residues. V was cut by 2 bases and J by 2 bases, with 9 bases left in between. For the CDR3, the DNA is TGTGCCTGGAGTACCAGGGCCAACACCGGGGAGCTGTTTTTT. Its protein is CAWSTRANTGELFF. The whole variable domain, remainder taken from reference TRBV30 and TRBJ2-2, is SQTIHQWPATLVQPVGSPLSLECTVEGTSNPNLYWYRQAAGRGLQLLFYSVGIGQISSEVPQNLSASRPQDRQFILSSKKLLLSDSGFYLCAWSTRANTGELFFGEGSRLTVL.

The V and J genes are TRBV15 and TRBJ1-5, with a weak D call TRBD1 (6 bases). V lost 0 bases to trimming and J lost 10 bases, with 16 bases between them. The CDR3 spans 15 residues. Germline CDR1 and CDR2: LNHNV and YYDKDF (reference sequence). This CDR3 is CATSRDGGGGHPQHF. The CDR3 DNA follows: TGTGCCACCAGCAGAGATGGAGGGGGGGGACATCCCCAGCATTTT. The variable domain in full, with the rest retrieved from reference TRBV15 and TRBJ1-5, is DAMVIQNPRYQVTQFGKPVTLSCSQTLNHNVMYWYQQKSSQAPKLLFHYYDKDFNNEADTPDNFQSRRPNTSFCFLDIRSPGLGDTAMYLCATSRDGGGGHPQHFGDGTRLSIL.

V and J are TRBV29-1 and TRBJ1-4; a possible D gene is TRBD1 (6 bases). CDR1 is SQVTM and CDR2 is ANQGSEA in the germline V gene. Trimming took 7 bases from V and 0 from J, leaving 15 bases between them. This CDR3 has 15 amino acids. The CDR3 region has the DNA TGCAGCGCCAGGGAGGGGGTTGCAACTAATGAAAAACTGTTTTTT. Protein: CSAREGVATNEKLFF.

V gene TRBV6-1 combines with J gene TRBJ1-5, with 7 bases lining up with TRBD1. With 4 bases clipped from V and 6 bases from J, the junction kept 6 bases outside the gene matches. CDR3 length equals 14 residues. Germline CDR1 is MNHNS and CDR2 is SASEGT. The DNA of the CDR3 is TGTGCCAGCAGTGCTACAGGGGTGGTTCAGCCCCAGCATTTT. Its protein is CASSATGVVQPQHF.

CDR3 protein: CSVWRSRETQYF. In DNA form, the CDR3 reads TGCAGCGTATGGCGGTCGAGGGAGACCCAGTACTTC. The chain joins TRBV29-1 to TRBJ2-5; D is undetermined. The CDR3 is 12 residues long. Per the germline V gene, CDR1 is SQVTM and CDR2 is ANQGSEA. V lost 6 bases to trimming and J lost 5 bases, with 13 bases between them. The whole variable domain, filled in from reference TRBV29-1 and TRBJ2-5, reads SAVISQKPSRDICQRGTSLTIQCQVDSQVTMMFWYRQQPGQSLTLIATANQGSEATYESGFVIDKFPISRPNLTFSTLTVSNMSPEDSSIYLCSVWRSRETQYFGPGTRLLVL.

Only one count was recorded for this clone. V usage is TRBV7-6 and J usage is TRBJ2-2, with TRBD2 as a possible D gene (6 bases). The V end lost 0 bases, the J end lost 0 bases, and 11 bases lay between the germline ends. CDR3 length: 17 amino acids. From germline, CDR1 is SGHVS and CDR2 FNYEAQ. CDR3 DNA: TGTGCCAGCAGCTTAGCAGGCGGGACCGCGAACACCGGGGAGCTGTTTTTT. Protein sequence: CASSLAGGTANTGELFF. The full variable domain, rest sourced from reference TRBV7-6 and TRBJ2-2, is GAGVSQSPRYKVTKRGQDVALRCDPISGHVSLYWYRQALGQGPEFLTYFNYEAQQDKSGLPNDRFSAERPEGSISTLTIQRTEQRDSAMYRCASSLAGGTANTGELFFGEGSRLTVL.

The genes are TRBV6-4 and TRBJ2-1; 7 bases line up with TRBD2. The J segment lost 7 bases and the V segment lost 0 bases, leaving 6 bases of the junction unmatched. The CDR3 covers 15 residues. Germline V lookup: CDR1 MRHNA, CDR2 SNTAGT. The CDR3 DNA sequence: TGTGCCAGCAGTGACTCAGGACTAGACCTGAATGAGCAGTTCTTC. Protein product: CASSDSGLDLNEQFF.

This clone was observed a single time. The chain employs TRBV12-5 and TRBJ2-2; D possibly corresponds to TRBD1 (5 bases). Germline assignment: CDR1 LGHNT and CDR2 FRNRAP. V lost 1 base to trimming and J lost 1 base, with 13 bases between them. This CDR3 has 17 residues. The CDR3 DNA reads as TGTGCTAGTGGTTTGGCCACCAATCAGGGGAACACCGGGGAGCTGTTTTTT. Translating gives CASGLATNQGNTGELFF.

The CDR3 loop is CASSLGATGELFF. The CDR3 bases are TGTGCCAGCAGCTTGGGGGCCACCGGGGAGCTGTTTTTT. V usage is TRBV11-1 and J usage is TRBJ2-2, with a tentative D call TRBD1 (6 bases). The CDR3 has 13 residues. V lost 3 bases, J lost 4 bases, and 6 bases lay in between. Per the germline V gene, CDR1 is SGHAT and CDR2 is FQDESV (reference sequence).

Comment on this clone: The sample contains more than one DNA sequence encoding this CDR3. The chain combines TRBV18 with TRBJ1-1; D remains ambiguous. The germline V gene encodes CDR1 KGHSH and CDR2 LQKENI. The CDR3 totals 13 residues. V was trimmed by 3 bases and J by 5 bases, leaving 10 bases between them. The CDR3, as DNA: TGTGCCAGCTCACCCCTTGGTGGGACTGAAGCTTTCTTT. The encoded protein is CASSPLGGTEAFF.

CDR3 DNA sequence: TGTGCCAGCTACAGCTTATCTGAAGCCCTATGGGGCTACACCTTC. Protein sequence: CASYSLSEALWGYTF. The V call is TRBV7-2, the J call TRBJ1-2, with D uncertain. The V and J ends lost 8 bases and 8 bases respectively, with 24 bases between them. Germline CDR1 and CDR2: SGHTA and FQGNSA. CDR3 length: 15 residues.

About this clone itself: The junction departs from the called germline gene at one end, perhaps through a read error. The CDR3 DNA is TGTGTCAGCAGTTACTCAGAGAACACTGAAGCTTTCTTT. Translation: CVSSYSENTEAFF. The gene calls are TRBV6-5 and TRBJ1-1, with D uncertain. CDR3 length equals 13 residues. Germline V CDR1 and CDR2: MNHEY, SVGAGI.

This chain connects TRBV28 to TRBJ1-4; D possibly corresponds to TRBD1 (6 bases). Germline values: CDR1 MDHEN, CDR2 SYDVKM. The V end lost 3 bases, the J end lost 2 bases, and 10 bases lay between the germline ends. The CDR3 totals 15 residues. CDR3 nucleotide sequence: TGTGCCAGCAGTTTTGGGGGGCTTACTAATGAAAAACTGTTTTTT. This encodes CASSFGGLTNEKLFF.

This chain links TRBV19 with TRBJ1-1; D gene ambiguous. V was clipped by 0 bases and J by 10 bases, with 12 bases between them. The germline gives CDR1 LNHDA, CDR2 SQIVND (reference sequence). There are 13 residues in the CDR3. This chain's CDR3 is CASSIDLGDGAFF. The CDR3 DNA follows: TGTGCCAGTAGTATAGATCTTGGGGATGGAGCTTTCTTT.

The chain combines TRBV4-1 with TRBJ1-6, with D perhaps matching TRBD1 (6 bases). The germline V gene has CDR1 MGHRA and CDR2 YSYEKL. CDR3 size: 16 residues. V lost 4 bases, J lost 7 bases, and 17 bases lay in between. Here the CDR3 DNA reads TGCGCCAGCAGCCTCGAAGGGGGGACTTTAAATTCACCCCTCCACTTT. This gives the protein CASSLEGGTLNSPLHF.